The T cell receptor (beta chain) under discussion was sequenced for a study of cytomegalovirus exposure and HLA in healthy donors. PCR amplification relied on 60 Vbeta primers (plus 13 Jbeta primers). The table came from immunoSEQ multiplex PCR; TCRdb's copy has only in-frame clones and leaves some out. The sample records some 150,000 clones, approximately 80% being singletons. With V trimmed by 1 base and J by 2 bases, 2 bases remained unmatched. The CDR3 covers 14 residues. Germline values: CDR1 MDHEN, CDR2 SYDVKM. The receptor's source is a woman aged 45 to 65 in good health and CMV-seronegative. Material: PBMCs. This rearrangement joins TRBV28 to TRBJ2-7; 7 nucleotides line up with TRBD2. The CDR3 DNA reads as TGTGCCAGCAGTTTATTCCGGGGGGCCTACGAGCAGTACTTC. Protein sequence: CASSLFRGAYEQYF. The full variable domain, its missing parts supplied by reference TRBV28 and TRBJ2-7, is DVKVTQSSRYLVKRTGEKVFLECVQDMDHENMFWYRQDPGLGLRLIYFSYDVKMKEKGDIPEGYSVSREKKERFSLILESASTNQTSMYLCASSLFRGAYEQYFGPGTRLTVT.